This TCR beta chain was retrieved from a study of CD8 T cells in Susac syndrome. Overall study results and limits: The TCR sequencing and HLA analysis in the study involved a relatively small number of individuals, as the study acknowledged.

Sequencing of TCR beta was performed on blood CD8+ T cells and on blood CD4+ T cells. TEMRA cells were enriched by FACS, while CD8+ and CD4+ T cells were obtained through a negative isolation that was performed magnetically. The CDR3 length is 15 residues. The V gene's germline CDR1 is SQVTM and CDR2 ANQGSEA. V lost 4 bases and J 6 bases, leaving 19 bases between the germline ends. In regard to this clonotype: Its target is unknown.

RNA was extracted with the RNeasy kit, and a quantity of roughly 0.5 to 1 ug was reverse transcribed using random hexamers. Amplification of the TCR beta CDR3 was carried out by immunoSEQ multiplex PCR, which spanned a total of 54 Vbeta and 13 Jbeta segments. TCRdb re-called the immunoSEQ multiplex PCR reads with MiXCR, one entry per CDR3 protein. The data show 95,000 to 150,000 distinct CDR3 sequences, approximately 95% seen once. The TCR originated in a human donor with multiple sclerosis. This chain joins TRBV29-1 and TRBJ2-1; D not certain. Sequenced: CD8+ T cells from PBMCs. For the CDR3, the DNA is TGCAGCGTTGGACTTTCTGGGAAACCCCCCAATGAGCAGTTCTTC. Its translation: CSVGLSGKPPNEQFF.